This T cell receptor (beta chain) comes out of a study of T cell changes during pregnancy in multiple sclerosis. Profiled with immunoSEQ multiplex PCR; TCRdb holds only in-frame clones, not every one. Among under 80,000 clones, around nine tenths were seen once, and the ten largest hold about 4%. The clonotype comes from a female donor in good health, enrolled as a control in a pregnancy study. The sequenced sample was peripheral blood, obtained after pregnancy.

The DNA for the CDR3 is TGTGCCACCAGCAGAATGGCTAGCGGGAGTGGAGATACGCAGTATTTT. It codes for CATSRMASGSGDTQYF. The chain uses TRBV15 and TRBJ2-3; 10 bases agree with TRBD2. The germline V gene has CDR1 LNHNV and CDR2 YYDKDF (reference sequence). This CDR3 region has 16 residues. V shed 2 bases and J 5 bases; nucleotides not matched to a gene: 7.